Reported below is one TCR beta chain. Its antigen target is currently unknown. No base-level quality is on record; no much larger clone is a single base apart. Including the terminal cysteine and phenylalanine, the CDR3 comprises 16 residues. Only the CDR3 region is kept as DNA, spanning 48 bases read in frame from base 1. The cohort was made up of approximately 700 healthy bone marrow donors. Cohort members were all nominally healthy when sampled, although unrecorded immune exposures were likely present. The donor tested CMV seropositive and was one of the 289 seropositive cohort members. Every donor gave a peripheral blood sample, and the peripheral blood mononuclear cells from that sample were used for TCR beta sequencing. The Qiagen DNeasy Blood Extraction Kit was used to extract genomic DNA from the blood cell samples. The data stem from a study of cytomegalovirus exposure and HLA in healthy donors (dated by TCRdb to the late 2010s). Study-level background: An earlier analysis of several hundred of the donors reported roughly 270 Gb of sequence data and 117 million unique TCR beta sequences from about 200 million T cells. Approximately 310 gigabases of sequencing data and around 87 million unique TCR sequences were included in an early release covering 500 to 750 HLA-typed donors. The genetic ancestry cluster associated with self-reported Caucasian donors included roughly four fifths of the roughly 380 genotyped donors. The aim of the study was to test whether cataloging public T cell receptors could identify signatures of past pathogen exposure. The study profiled the T cell repertoires of about 640 subjects by immunosequencing and related them to cytomegalovirus serostatus. Besides the first cohort of more than 650 subjects, a separate validation cohort made up of roughly 130 different subjects was used. The study combined high-throughput TCR immunosequencing, statistical association of individual TCRs with disease status, and machine learning to predict cytomegalovirus infection status. In a later analysis, previously published TCR beta repertoires from about 670 donors were re-analyzed and high-resolution HLA genotyping was added so that TCR occurrence patterns could be studied. Rather than using new phenotypic data, the later analysis identified candidate immune exposures from TCR beta sequences and from how often those sequences occurred across donors. In an earlier analysis of 587 of the donors, high-throughput TCR beta sequencing was used to judge whether each TCR beta V gene segment behaved as functional or pseudogenic. Donor age, sex, ethnicity and CMV serostatus were collected together with the repertoire data. A later genetic analysis used genome-wide SNP genotypes for about 55% of the 666 donors, treating that subset as a discovery cohort. All discovery cohort repertoires had been generated using a single sequencing platform. Both class I and class II loci were covered by HLA typing, at four-digit resolution. Typing coverage varied by locus: roughly 620-630 donors for A, B, C, DRB1 and DQB1; more than 500 for DQA1; approximately 610 for DPA1; more than 450 for DPB1. About five DR-DQ haplotypes were treated as single units for association and clustering because of strong linkage in the cohort. On average, roughly 250,000 unique TCR beta nucleotide sequences were sequenced per donor among a few hundred genotyped donors of the cohort, with about 19% of those sequences being non-productive.

The library was prepared using the immunoSEQ multiplex PCR assay. For the multiplex PCR, a mixture combining 60 forward primers for TCR Vbeta segments and 13 reverse primers for TCR Jbeta segments was used. The CDR3 region of rearranged TCR beta genes was amplified from genomic DNA by a multiplex PCR assay. On the Illumina HiSeq System, the amplified TCR beta libraries were sequenced as 87-base-pair reads. In the source study's methods: A later analysis counted some 74 million unique TCR beta chains across the 666 repertoires, and roughly 11 million of these chains were shared by at least two donors. Raw reads were error-corrected and collapsed into unique sequences by a nearest-neighbor algorithm in which closely related sequences were merged to remove PCR and sequencing errors. CDR3 sequences were aligned to IMGT reference sequences to assign V, D and J gene segments. Each retained sequence needed at least a six-nucleotide match to both a V gene segment and a J gene segment. Rearrangements were called productive when the CDR3 lacked stop codons and stayed in frame with V and J; all others were non-productive. CDR3 was defined according to IMGT convention as the region running from the second conserved V-encoded cysteine to the conserved J-encoded phenylalanine. In an earlier analysis of around 640 of the donors, sequences lacking an unambiguous match to a single V gene segment were excluded. In an earlier analysis of approximately 560 of the donors, a V segment was called functional when productive rearrangements were above 56.7%, and segregating when the standard deviation between donors exceeded 5%. A statistical classification framework was developed to diagnose cytomegalovirus status using the catalog of TCR beta chain sequences. A later analysis assigned V and J genes by comparing TCR nucleotide sequences with IMGT/GENE-DB human TR gene sequences. In a later analysis, CDR3 sequences and most-parsimonious VDJ recombination scenarios were assigned using the TCRdist pipeline. In a later analysis, each TCR beta chain was defined by its CDR3 amino acid sequence together with its V-gene family, and reads lacking a unique V-gene family were excluded. To address suspected cross-contamination and a sequencing artifact, a later analysis removed over 500 highly shared, low-generation-probability nucleotide sequences. In a later analysis, a clonal expansion index for each public chain was calculated from normalized within-repertoire ranks of inferred template counts. Generation probabilities in a later analysis came from a VDJ recombination model fitted to out-of-frame rearrangements, and those results were checked against IGoR. A later analysis scored TCR-TCR, TCR-HLA and TCR-CMV co-occurrence with hypergeometric tests, applying a repertoire-size bias correction to TCR pairs. In a later analysis, false discovery rates were estimated by permuting HLA or CMV assignments 20 times. In a later analysis, co-occurring TCRs were grouped using DBSCAN, with TCRdist sequence similarity added in when clustering inside HLA-allele-positive subsets. Repertoires with fewer than 30,000 or more than 120,000 public chains were left out of co-occurrence clustering, as were a handful of repertoires with anomalous nucleotide sharing. TCRdb's version of the immuneACCESS table is confined to in-frame rearrangements and falls short of the full clone set. An unresolved V gene accounts for under half of the shortfall where checked; the remainder is of unknown origin. Clonal size and the V and J genes are those of that table, whereas D and trimming came from the DNA. Recorded for this sample are some 170,000 clones; roughly 65% of them occurred a single time. Jointly, the top ten make up 4.5% to 5% of the sample.

The investigation overall reported the following: Assigning TCR associations to individual alleles was difficult when HLA alleles, especially DR and DQ, strongly co-occurred. The authors suggested that the approach could potentially be extended to other disease states and immunological phenotypes. HLA typing was unavailable for some donors at each locus, so association tests used only the typed subset. Because counts were too low, about 17 rarely observed V segments, including chromosome 9 orphons, were excluded from the earlier analysis of 587 of the donors. Broadly in line with IMGT annotations, most TCR beta V segments showed up in productive rearrangements about 87% or about 30% of the time in an earlier analysis of 587 of the donors. In a later analysis, the rate of TCR association differed among HLA loci, with DRB1 alleles having the most associated TCRs and HLA-C alleles having the fewest. In this cohort, only TCR beta chains were sequenced, and detectable features were limited by the absence of alpha or paired-chain data. A cluster of highly shared sequence variants was judged likely to represent a technical artifact of the sequencing pipeline. According to a later analysis, most CMV-associated TCR beta chains appeared to be HLA-restricted, and the HLA associations seemed to be driven largely by CMV exposure. In a later analysis, several top co-occurrence clusters were reported to appear linked to parvovirus B19, influenza, CMV and Epstein-Barr virus. Specific HLA alleles were associated with over 15,000 TCR beta sequences at a false discovery rate of 0.05 in a later analysis. Across donors, most TCR sequences were observed very rarely, whereas some public TCRs were present in many individuals. A few of the identified cytomegalovirus-associated TCR beta chains were confirmed in vitro to be specific for cytomegalovirus antigens. In both the original and validation cohorts, the classifier was reported to diagnose cytomegalovirus status with high specificity and sensitivity. In a later analysis, HLA-associated TCR beta chains showed more clonal expansion and lower generation probabilities than non-associated chains that were equally common. The only immune exposure information available for the cohort was CMV serostatus. Some IMGT-functional V segments, including TRBV6-2 and TRBV6-3, could not be told apart with the 87-base-pair reads, so those segments were excluded. In a later genetic analysis, fewer N-insertions in productive TCRs were reported among donors in an Asian-associated ancestry cluster than the approximately 630-donor mean. A further reported finding was that TCR beta sequences accurately predicted the HLA-A and HLA-B alleles for most subjects in the first cohort. The study gave a list of some 150 TCR beta chains associated with cytomegalovirus. Sequencing depth was assumed to be roughly uniform across donors in the presence/absence analyses, though that assumption may not hold. Linkage disequilibrium might explain the correlated functional status among segregating V segments, but an unknown experimental factor could not be excluded. In a later genetic analysis, a missense DCLRE1C variant was associated with V-gene and J-gene trimming of TCR beta chains, and the association was replicated in an independent cohort.

Sequenced input: PBMCs. The chain is encoded by TRBV21-1 joined to TRBJ2-1; TRBD2 is the table's D call and was not checked against the DNA. TRBV21-1 is a pseudogene. The source is a young man in good health and CMV-seropositive. Here is the DNA: TGTGCCAGCAGCAAAAGAGCGGGAGACCAATACAATGAGCAGTTCTTC. Its protein reads: CASSKRAGDQYNEQFF.